The 19 T cell receptor beta chains listed next were all sequenced from one sample in a study of T cell changes during pregnancy in multiple sclerosis. The repertoire was sequenced with immunoSEQ multiplex PCR; TCRdb's copy has only in-frame clones and lacks some. The data hold approximately 29,000 clones, with about 88% observed a single time. The sequencing used CD4+ T cells from peripheral blood mononuclear cells, collected in the second trimester of pregnancy. These TCRs come from a female donor with multiple sclerosis, enrolled in a pregnancy study.

The V gene is TRBV18, the J gene TRBJ2-5, with D possibly TRBD2 on 6 matching bases. Germline V gene sequence: CDR1 KGHSH, CDR2 LQKENI. V dropped 3 bases and J dropped 5 bases, with 25 bases sitting between them. This CDR3 is 18 amino acids long. The CDR3 protein is CASSPLHTGVSPAETQYF. CDR3 in DNA: TGTGCCAGCTCACCGTTGCACACGGGGGTCAGCCCTGCGGAGACCCAGTACTTC.

The chain is built from TRBV6-5 and TRBJ2-7; 9 nucleotides agree with TRBD1. Germline CDR1 and CDR2: MNHEY and SVGAGI. The CDR3 is 15 residues long. V shed 3 bases, J shed 2 bases, and the junction held 5 bases outside the gene matches. The CDR3 protein is CASSYRRQGAYEQYF. In nucleotides, the CDR3 is TGTGCCAGCAGTTATCGACGACAGGGGGCCTACGAGCAGTACTTC.

The V gene is TRBV5-4, the J gene TRBJ1-6; TRBD1 matches at 9 bases. The CDR3 consists of 20 residues. V shed 10 bases and J 0 bases; nucleotides not matched to a gene: 20. CDR1 is SGHNT, CDR2 YYREEE, per germline (reference sequence). CDR3 protein: CAGPLGDRVLGSSYNSPLHF. CDR3 in DNA: TGTGCCGGACCTCTCGGGGACAGGGTGCTCGGCAGCTCCTATAATTCACCCCTCCACTTT.

The chain joins TRBV7-2 to TRBJ2-2; 9 bases map to TRBD1. Germline V lookup: CDR1 SGHTA, CDR2 FQGNSA. Trimming took 5 bases from V and 4 from J; bases not matched to a gene: 8. The CDR3 contains 16 residues. Here the CDR3 DNA reads TGTGCCAGCAGCGCACCGGGACAGGGTAGCACCGGGGAGCTGTTTTTT. It yields the protein CASSAPGQGSTGELFF.

The chain employs TRBV6-6 and TRBJ2-7; 8 bases are a match to TRBD1. Germline trimming cut 2 bases from V and 7 bases from J; bases unmatched to any gene: 10. Germline CDR1 and CDR2: MNHNY and SVGAGI (reference sequence). The CDR3 totals 15 residues. The CDR3 sequence is CASSYNDRGDWEQYF. The CDR3 DNA reads as TGTGCCAGCAGTTACAACGACAGGGGTGATTGGGAGCAGTACTTC.

This clone appeared once. The CDR3, as DNA: TGTGCCAGCAACAGGGTCGGGTCGGCTTTCTTT. It is translated as CASNRVGSAFF. This chain links TRBV2 with TRBJ1-1; TRBD1 might be the D (6 bases). The CDR3 extends over 11 amino acids. The V gene's germline CDR1 is SNHLY and CDR2 FYNNEI. V gave up 7 bases and J gave up 11 bases, with 14 bases separating them.

CDR3 DNA sequence: TGTGCCAGCAGCTTACAGGGTGAAAAACTGTTTTTT. Translation gives CASSLQGEKLFF. J is TRBJ1-4 and V is TRBV5-6; D possibly corresponds to TRBD1 (6 bases). The V gene lost 2 bases and the J gene lost 7 bases, with 6 bases spanning the gap. Looked up from germline, CDR1 is SGHDT and CDR2 is YYEEEE. The CDR3 has 12 residues.

This clone has just one count. The J gene is TRBJ2-4, the V gene TRBV6-1, with TRBD1 matching over 7 bases. CDR3 length: 13 amino acids. The germline gives CDR1 MNHNS, CDR2 SASEGT. Trimming removed 8 bases from V and 11 bases from J; junction bases left unmatched: 12. CDR3 bases: TGTGCCAGCGGATACGACAGGGAAGGTTTTCAGTACTTC. Protein: CASGYDREGFQYF.

The chain carries TRBV2 and TRBJ2-1, with D perhaps matching TRBD1 (7 bases). The CDR3 is 14 amino acids. Germline V gives CDR1 SNHLY, CDR2 FYNNEI. V lost 4 bases and J lost 7, with 14 bases in between. The DNA of the CDR3 is TGTGCCAGCAGTGTGGAGGGGGCGCAGAATGAGCAGTTCTTC. This sequence encodes CASSVEGAQNEQFF.

The chain carries TRBV18 and TRBJ1-5; no clear D. The germline gives CDR1 KGHSH, CDR2 LQKENI. The V and J ends lost 3 bases and 0 bases respectively, with 6 bases between them. This CDR3 is 14 amino acids long. This chain's CDR3 is CASSPTDSNQPQHF. CDR3 DNA sequence: TGTGCCAGCTCACCCACAGATAGCAATCAGCCCCAGCATTTT.

The chain is built from TRBV5-5 and TRBJ2-7, with 8 bases matching TRBD1. The V segment lost 0 bases and the J segment 4 bases; nucleotides outside the gene matches: 9. This CDR3 comprises 16 residues. Germline V lookup: CDR1 SGHKS, CDR2 YYEKEE (reference sequence). CDR3 sequence reads: CASSLGEGTGIYEQYF. DNA for the CDR3: TGTGCCAGCAGCTTGGGTGAGGGGACAGGCATTTACGAGCAGTACTTC.

The chain uses TRBV13 and TRBJ1-3; D uncertain. Trimming removed 2 bases from V and 5 bases from J, with 7 bases in between. Germline CDR1 and CDR2: PRHDT and FYEKMQ (reference sequence). The CDR3 contains 13 residues. The CDR3 nucleotides read TGTGCCAGCAGCTTAACAGATCGAAACACCATATATTTT. Encoded protein: CASSLTDRNTIYF.

The V gene is TRBV19, the J gene TRBJ1-6; D gene ambiguous. The V end was cut by 6 bases, the J end by 7 bases, with 19 bases between. Germline V gives CDR1 LNHDA, CDR2 SQIVND (reference sequence). The CDR3 is 16 amino acids. DNA for the CDR3: TGTGCCAGTAGCTCCCAACCCCCCCCGCGCAATTCACCCCTCCACTTT. This sequence encodes CASSSQPPPRNSPLHF. The entire variable domain, with the rest obtained from reference TRBV19 and TRBJ1-6, is as follows: DGGITQSPKYLFRKEGQNVTLSCEQNLNHDAMYWYRQDPGQGLRLIYYSQIVNDFQKGDIAEGYSVSREKKESFPLTVTSAQKNPTAFYLCASSSQPPPRNSPLHFGNGTRLTVT.

This chain uses TRBV5-1 with TRBJ2-5; TRBD2 matches 9 bases. The CDR3 length is 18 residues. Germline assignment: CDR1 SGHRS and CDR2 YFSETQ. Losses at the gene ends were 0 bases for V and 2 bases for J; bases not matched to a gene: 11. The CDR3, as DNA: TGCGCCAGCAGCTTGGCGGTAATGGCGGGGGGGCGGCAAGAGACCCAGTACTTC. As protein: CASSLAVMAGGRQETQYF.

The rearrangement uses TRBV9 and TRBJ1-4, with 8 nucleotides matching TRBD1. The CDR3 spans 14 residues. Germline-derived CDR1 and CDR2 are SGDLS and YYNGEE. The trim removed 4 bases at V and 6 bases at J, leaving 5 bases unmatched. The CDR3 region is CASSLTGGDEKLFF. The DNA of the CDR3 is TGTGCCAGCAGCCTCACAGGGGGAGATGAAAAACTGTTTTTT.

The rearrangement uses TRBV7-9 and TRBJ1-2; D is unclear. The V end was cut by 5 bases, the J end by 6 bases, with 13 bases between. CDR1 is SEHNR, CDR2 FQNEAQ, per germline (reference sequence). CDR3 length equals 13 residues. The CDR3 here is CASSPPASDGYTF. Written as DNA, the CDR3 is TGTGCCAGCAGCCCCCCCGCGTCGGATGGCTACACCTTC.

This clone has just a few counts. The chain links TRBV29-1 to TRBJ1-1, with D perhaps TRBD1 (6 bases). CDR3 length: 13 amino acids. Germline V gene data show CDR1 as SQVTM and CDR2 as ANQGSEA. The germline V and J ends were trimmed by 6 bases and 8 bases, with 19 bases remaining between them. The CDR3 region is CSVSDSVEEEAFF. The CDR3 DNA follows: TGCAGCGTATCGGACAGCGTTGAGGAGGAAGCTTTCTTT.

The chain has TRBV7-9 and TRBJ1-1; possibly TRBD1 for D (5 bases). Germline values: CDR1 SEHNR, CDR2 FQNEAQ (reference sequence). The V and J ends lost 4 bases and 4 bases respectively, with 13 bases between them. This CDR3 is 14 amino acids long. The DNA of the CDR3 is TGTGCCAGCAGCTACGACAGAGATTCCACTGAAGCTTTCTTT. Protein: CASSYDRDSTEAFF.

The CDR3 nucleotides read TGTGCCAGCTCCACTCAGCGGGGGGACAATGAGCAGTTCTTC. As protein: CASSTQRGDNEQFF. The V and J genes are TRBV11-3 and TRBJ2-1; 9 nucleotides align to TRBD2. The CDR3 length is 14 residues. Germline trimming cut 8 bases from V and 5 bases from J; bases unmatched to any gene: 7. Germline lookup yields CDR1 SGHNT and CDR2 YENEEA. Complete variable domain (other parts from reference TRBV11-3 and TRBJ2-1): EAGVVQSPRYKIIEKKQPVAFWCNPISGHNTLYWYLQNLGQGPELLIRYENEEAVDDSQLPKDRFSAERLKGVDSTLKIQPAELGDSAVYLCASSTQRGDNEQFFGPGTRLTVL.